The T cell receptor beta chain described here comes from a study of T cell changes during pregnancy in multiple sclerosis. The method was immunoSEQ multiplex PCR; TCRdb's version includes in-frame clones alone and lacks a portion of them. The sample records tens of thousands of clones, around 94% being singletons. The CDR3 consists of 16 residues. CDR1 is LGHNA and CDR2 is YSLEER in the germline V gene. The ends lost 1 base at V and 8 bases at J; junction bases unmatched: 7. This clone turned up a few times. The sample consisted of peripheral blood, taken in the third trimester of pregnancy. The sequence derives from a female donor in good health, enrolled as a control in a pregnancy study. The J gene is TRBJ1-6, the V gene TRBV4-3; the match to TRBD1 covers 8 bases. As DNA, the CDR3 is TGCGCCAGCAGCCAAGGGCGAGGACAGGGTTATTCACCCCTCCACTTT. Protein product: CASSQGRGQGYSPLHF.